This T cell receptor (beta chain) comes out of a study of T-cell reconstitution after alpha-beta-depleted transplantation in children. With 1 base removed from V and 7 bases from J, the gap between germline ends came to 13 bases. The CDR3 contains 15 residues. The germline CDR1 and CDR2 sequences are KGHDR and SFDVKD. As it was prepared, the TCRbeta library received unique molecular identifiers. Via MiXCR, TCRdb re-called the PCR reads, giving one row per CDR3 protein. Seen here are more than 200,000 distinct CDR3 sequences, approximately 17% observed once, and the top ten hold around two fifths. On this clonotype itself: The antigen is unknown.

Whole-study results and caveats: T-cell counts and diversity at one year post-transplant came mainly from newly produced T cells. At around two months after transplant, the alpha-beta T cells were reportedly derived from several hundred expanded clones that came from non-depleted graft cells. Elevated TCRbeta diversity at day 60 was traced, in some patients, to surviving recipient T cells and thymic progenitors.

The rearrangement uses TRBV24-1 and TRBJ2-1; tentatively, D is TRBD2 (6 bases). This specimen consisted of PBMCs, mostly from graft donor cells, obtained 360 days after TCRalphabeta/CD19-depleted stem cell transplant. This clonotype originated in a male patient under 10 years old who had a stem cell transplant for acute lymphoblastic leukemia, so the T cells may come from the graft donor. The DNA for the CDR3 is TGTGCCACCAGTGATTTAGGCCTAGGGAGGAATGAGCAGTTCTTC. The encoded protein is CATSDLGLGRNEQFF.